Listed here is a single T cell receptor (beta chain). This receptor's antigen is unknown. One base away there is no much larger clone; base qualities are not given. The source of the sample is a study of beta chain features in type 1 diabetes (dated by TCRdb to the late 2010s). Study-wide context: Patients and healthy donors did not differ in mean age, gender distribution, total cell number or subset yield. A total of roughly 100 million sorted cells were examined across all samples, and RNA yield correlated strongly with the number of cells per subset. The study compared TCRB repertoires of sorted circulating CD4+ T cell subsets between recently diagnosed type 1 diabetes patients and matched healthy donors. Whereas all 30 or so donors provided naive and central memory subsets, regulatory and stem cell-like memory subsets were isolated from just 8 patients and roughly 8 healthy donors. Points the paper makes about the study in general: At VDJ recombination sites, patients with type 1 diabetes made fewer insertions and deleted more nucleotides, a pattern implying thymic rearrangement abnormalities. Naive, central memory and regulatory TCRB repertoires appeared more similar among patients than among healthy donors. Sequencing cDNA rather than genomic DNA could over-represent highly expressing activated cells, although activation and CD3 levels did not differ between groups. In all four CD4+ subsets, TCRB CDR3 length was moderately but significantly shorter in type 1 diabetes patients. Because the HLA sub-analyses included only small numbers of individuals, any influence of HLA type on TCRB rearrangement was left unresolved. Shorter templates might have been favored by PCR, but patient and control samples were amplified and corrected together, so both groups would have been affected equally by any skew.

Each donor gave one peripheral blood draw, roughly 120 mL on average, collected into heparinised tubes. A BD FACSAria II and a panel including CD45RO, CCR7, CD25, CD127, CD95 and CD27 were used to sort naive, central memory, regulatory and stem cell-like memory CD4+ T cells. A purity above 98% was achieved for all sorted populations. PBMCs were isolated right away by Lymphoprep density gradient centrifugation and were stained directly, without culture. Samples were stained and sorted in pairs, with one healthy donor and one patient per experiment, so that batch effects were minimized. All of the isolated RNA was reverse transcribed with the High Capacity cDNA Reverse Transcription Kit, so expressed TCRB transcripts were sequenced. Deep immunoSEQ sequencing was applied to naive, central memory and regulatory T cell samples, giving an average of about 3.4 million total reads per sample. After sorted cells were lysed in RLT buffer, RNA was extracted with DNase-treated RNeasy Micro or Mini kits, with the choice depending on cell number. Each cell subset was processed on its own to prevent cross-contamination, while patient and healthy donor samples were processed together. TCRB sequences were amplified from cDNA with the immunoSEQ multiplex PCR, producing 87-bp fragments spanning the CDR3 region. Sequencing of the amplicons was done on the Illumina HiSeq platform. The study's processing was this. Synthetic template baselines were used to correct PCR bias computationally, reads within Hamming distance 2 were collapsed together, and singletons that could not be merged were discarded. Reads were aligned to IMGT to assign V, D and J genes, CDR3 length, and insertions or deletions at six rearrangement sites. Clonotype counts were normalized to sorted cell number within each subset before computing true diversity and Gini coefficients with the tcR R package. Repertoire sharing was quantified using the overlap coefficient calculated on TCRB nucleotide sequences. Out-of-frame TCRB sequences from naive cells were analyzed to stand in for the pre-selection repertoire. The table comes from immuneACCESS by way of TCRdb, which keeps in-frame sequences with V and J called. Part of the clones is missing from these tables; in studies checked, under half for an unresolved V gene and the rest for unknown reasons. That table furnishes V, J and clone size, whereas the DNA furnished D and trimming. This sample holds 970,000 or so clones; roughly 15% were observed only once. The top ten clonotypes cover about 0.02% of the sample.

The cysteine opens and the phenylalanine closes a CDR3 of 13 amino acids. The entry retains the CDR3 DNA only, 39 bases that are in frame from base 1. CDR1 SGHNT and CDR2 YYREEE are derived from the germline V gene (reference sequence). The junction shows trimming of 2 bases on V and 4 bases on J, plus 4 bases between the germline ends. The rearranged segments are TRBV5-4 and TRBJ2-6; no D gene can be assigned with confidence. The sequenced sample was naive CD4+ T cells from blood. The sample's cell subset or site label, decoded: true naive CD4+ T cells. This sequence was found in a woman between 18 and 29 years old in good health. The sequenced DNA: TGTGCCAGCAGCTTACTCGGGGCCAACGTCCTGACTTTC. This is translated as CASSLLGANVLTF.